This T cell receptor beta chain emerged from a study of shared clonotypes between healthy human individuals. TCRdb's table, derived via immunoSEQ multiplex PCR, lists solely in-frame clones and lacks some. The table records some 1 million clones, about 75% of them present only once. This clone was picked up one time. The sample taken for sequencing was memory CD4+ T cells sorted from blood. Subset of the sample: CD45RA-negative fraction. This sequence originates from a man between 18 and 35 years old in good health.

The CDR3 loop is CASSRSDREAFF. The CDR3 DNA is TGTGCCAGTAGTAGATCGGACAGGGAGGCTTTCTTT. The V and J genes are TRBV19 and TRBJ1-1; 8 nucleotides align to TRBD1. With V trimmed by 4 bases and J by 11 bases, 6 bases remained unmatched. Germline CDR1 reads LNHDA; CDR2 reads SQIVND (reference sequence). The CDR3 sequence is 12 residues long.